The clone carrying this TCR beta chain has at least ten counts. The antigen is undetermined. The germline V and J ends were trimmed by 5 bases and 7 bases, with 18 bases remaining between them. Germline assignment: CDR1 MNHEY and CDR2 SVGEGT. The CDR3 has 15 residues. This sample is part of a study of T-cell memory formation after mild COVID-19. Study-level information: Among the donors, TCR clusters were largely specific to each donor.

TCR alpha and TCR beta cDNA libraries with sample barcodes and UMIs came from 5'RACE using constant-segment primers. TCRdb re-analysed the 5' RACE reads in MiXCR, keeping a single row per CDR3 protein. This sample has 7,000 to 7,500 distinct CDR3 sequences, with roughly 30% found just once. Regarding the study as a whole: Clones contracting across day 15 to 85 had a balanced CD4/CD8 profile; later expanding clones leaned CD4+.

This TCR was recovered from an adult woman who had mild COVID-19 (a few samples of this study predate the infection). Cell type and time point are not known. Sequencing was performed on PBMCs or a T cell subset sorted from them (not recorded which). The chain combines TRBV6-2 or TRBV6-3 with TRBJ2-1, with D perhaps matching TRBD1 (6 bases). The CDR3 loop is CASSHITGTKNEQFF. CDR3 sequence (DNA): TGTGCCAGCAGTCATATAACCGGGACAAAGAATGAGCAGTTCTTC.